The clone carrying this T cell receptor beta chain was counted between two and nine times. This sample was taken from a study of molecular identifiers for immune sequencing clone quantification. TCRdb reprocessed the PCR reads via MiXCR and lists one record per CDR3 protein. The sample has some 590,000 distinct CDR3 sequences; 25% are singletons. In germline, CDR1 is DFQATT, CDR2 SNEGSKA (reference sequence). The length of the CDR3 is 15 residues. V was pared by 2 bases and J by 3 bases, with 17 bases between. This chain connects TRBV20-1 to TRBJ2-7; TRBD1 might be the D (6 bases). The specimen sequenced was naive CD8+ T cells from blood, with Jurkat cell RNA spiked in. Documented subset: FACS-sorted CD8+CD4-CCR7+CD45RA+ naive T cells. This receptor was taken from a human donor in good health. Some libraries in this study had Jurkat cell RNA spiked in. The CDR3 bases are TGCAGTGCTAGAAGATTCAGGACAGAGATCTACGAGCAGTACTTC. Protein sequence: CSARRFRTEIYEQYF.